These T cell receptor beta chains were read from a single sample in a study of CD8 T cells in ankylosing spondylitis. TCRdb called the 5' RACE reads again in MiXCR, with one record for every CDR3 protein. The table lists roughly 490,000 distinct CDR3 sequences, 5.3% of them singletons. Source material: blood, either unsorted or a sorted T cell fraction (not recorded which). The receptor set was obtained from a male donor with ankylosing spondylitis. Both conserved end residues are part of each CDR3. The order of the fields is V gene, D gene, J gene, clone size, CDR3 DNA, CDR3 protein. D genes are given only for firm matches. Not all rows give a size; the values are once, few, many and, for expanded clones, a class.

v_call: TRBV24-1; d_call: TRBD1; j_call: TRBJ2-3; clone_size: many; cdr3_nt: TGTGCCACCAGTGATTTGAGATTAGGACAGGGTACAGATACGCAGTATTTT; cdr3_aa: CATSDLRLGQGTDTQYF
v_call: TRBV24-1; d_call: -; j_call: TRBJ2-7; clone_size: few; cdr3_nt: TGTGCCACCAGTGATCCCCTCAGGGCGGCCGAGCAGTACTTC; cdr3_aa: CATSDPLRAAEQYF
v_call: TRBV5-1; d_call: -; j_call: TRBJ1-2; clone_size: many; cdr3_nt: TGCGCCAGCAGCTTCGGGGACCACTATGGCTACACCTTC; cdr3_aa: CASSFGDHYGYTF
v_call: TRBV5-1; d_call: -; j_call: TRBJ1-1; clone_size: many; cdr3_nt: TGCGCCAGCAGCTTGGGACAGCGGACTTATGGTTTATATAGTCTGAACACTGAAGCTTTCTTT; cdr3_aa: CASSLGQRTYGLYSLNTEAFF
v_call: TRBV28; d_call: -; j_call: TRBJ1-4; clone_size: many; cdr3_nt: TGTGCCAGCAGCCCCCGGCGGGGGGGCTATGAAAAACTGTTTTTT; cdr3_aa: CASSPRRGGYEKLFF
v_call: TRBV5-1; d_call: -; j_call: TRBJ1-1; clone_size: many; cdr3_nt: TGCGCCAGCAGCTTTGAACAGGGGAACACTGAAGCTTTCTTT; cdr3_aa: CASSFEQGNTEAFF
v_call: TRBV3-1; d_call: -; j_call: TRBJ2-3; clone_size: -; cdr3_nt: TGTGCCAGCAGCCAAGTCTCGCTCGGAGATACGCAGTATTTT; cdr3_aa: CASSQVSLGDTQYF
v_call: TRBV28; d_call: -; j_call: TRBJ1-6; clone_size: few; cdr3_nt: TGTGCCAGCAGTCGCGCTGTTGGGTCACCCCTCCACTTT; cdr3_aa: CASSRAVGSPLHF
v_call: TRBV20-1; d_call: -; j_call: TRBJ2-3; clone_size: many; cdr3_nt: TGCAGTGCTAGCGGCGGGTTCACAGATACGCAGTATTTT; cdr3_aa: CSASGGFTDTQYF
v_call: TRBV20-1; d_call: -; j_call: TRBJ2-5; clone_size: many; cdr3_nt: TGCAGTGCTAGATTCCCTCCTATGGAGACCCAGTACTTC; cdr3_aa: CSARFPPMETQYF
v_call: TRBV5-1; d_call: -; j_call: TRBJ2-7; clone_size: many; cdr3_nt: TGCGCCAGCAGCTTGGATTGGGGGATTTACGAGCAGTACTTC; cdr3_aa: CASSLDWGIYEQYF
v_call: TRBV7-2; d_call: -; j_call: TRBJ1-2; clone_size: many; cdr3_nt: TGTGCCAGCAGCTTCGGGTACTATGGCTACACCTTC; cdr3_aa: CASSFGYYGYTF
v_call: TRBV7-7; d_call: TRBD1; j_call: TRBJ2-7; clone_size: many; cdr3_nt: TGTGCTAGCAGCCCGCGCGGGACAGGTGGATCCTACGAGCAGTACTTC; cdr3_aa: CASSPRGTGGSYEQYF
v_call: TRBV25-1; d_call: TRBD1; j_call: TRBJ2-2; clone_size: many; cdr3_nt: TGTGCCAGCATGGTGACAGGGGTGACCGGGGAGCTGTTTTTT; cdr3_aa: CASMVTGVTGELFF
v_call: TRBV20-1; d_call: TRBD1; j_call: TRBJ2-2; clone_size: many; cdr3_nt: TGCAGTGCGAGACAGGGGGCCGGGGAGCTGTTTTTT; cdr3_aa: CSARQGAGELFF
v_call: TRBV29-1; d_call: -; j_call: TRBJ2-2; clone_size: -; cdr3_nt: TGCAGCGTTGGATATCCTAACACCGGGGAGCTGTTTTTT; cdr3_aa: CSVGYPNTGELFF
v_call: TRBV20-1; d_call: -; j_call: TRBJ2-3; clone_size: -; cdr3_nt: TGCAGTGCTAGAGGAATTCCGGGACCCGTCCCCTTCACAGATACGCAGTATTTT; cdr3_aa: CSARGIPGPVPFTDTQYF
v_call: TRBV3-1; d_call: TRBD1; j_call: TRBJ2-2; clone_size: -; cdr3_nt: TGTGCCAGCAGCTCCCTTGACAGGGGAGGCGGGGAGCTGTTTTTT; cdr3_aa: CASSSLDRGGGELFF
v_call: TRBV19; d_call: -; j_call: TRBJ2-2; clone_size: many; cdr3_nt: TGTGCCAGTACCATTGACGGTAACACCGGGGAGCTGTTTTTT; cdr3_aa: CASTIDGNTGELFF
v_call: TRBV9; d_call: TRBD1; j_call: TRBJ1-2; clone_size: many; cdr3_nt: TGTGCCAGCAGCGAGCCACGACAGGGGCGCGGCTATGGCTACACCTTC; cdr3_aa: CASSEPRQGRGYGYTF
v_call: TRBV9; d_call: TRBD2; j_call: TRBJ2-1; clone_size: many; cdr3_nt: TGTGCCAGCAGCGCGGGACTAGCGGGGACCGATGAGCAGTTCTTC; cdr3_aa: CASSAGLAGTDEQFF
v_call: TRBV7-2; d_call: -; j_call: TRBJ2-3; clone_size: many; cdr3_nt: TGTGCCAGCAGCCCTGGCGGCCGGTTCACAGATACGCAGTATTTT; cdr3_aa: CASSPGGRFTDTQYF
v_call: TRBV11-2; d_call: -; j_call: TRBJ1-3; clone_size: many; cdr3_nt: TGTGCCAGCAGCTCTGGAACGAGCACCATATATTTT; cdr3_aa: CASSSGTSTIYF
v_call: TRBV7-7; d_call: -; j_call: TRBJ1-1; clone_size: -; cdr3_nt: TGTGCTAGCACCCCGCAGGGTATGAACACTGAAGCTTTCTTT; cdr3_aa: CASTPQGMNTEAFF
v_call: TRBV9; d_call: -; j_call: TRBJ2-2; clone_size: many; cdr3_nt: TGTGCCAGCCAAAGGAACTCGAACACCGGGGAGCTGTTTTTT; cdr3_aa: CASQRNSNTGELFF
v_call: TRBV13; d_call: -; j_call: TRBJ1-1; clone_size: many; cdr3_nt: TGTGCCAGCAGCATGCCAGGGGTCACTGAAGCTTTCTTT; cdr3_aa: CASSMPGVTEAFF
v_call: TRBV20-1; d_call: -; j_call: TRBJ2-1; clone_size: -; cdr3_nt: TGCAGTGCTGTAAGACAGATCCTATACAATGAGCAGTTCTTC; cdr3_aa: CSAVRQILYNEQFF
v_call: TRBV27; d_call: -; j_call: TRBJ1-2; clone_size: many; cdr3_nt: TGTGCCAGCAGTTTAGGTGGGTTGGATGGCTACACCTTC; cdr3_aa: CASSLGGLDGYTF
v_call: TRBV27; d_call: TRBD1; j_call: TRBJ1-5; clone_size: many; cdr3_nt: TGTGCCAGCAGTCGCCTTCAGGGGGCCCGAGGCAATCAGCCCCAGCATTTT; cdr3_aa: CASSRLQGARGNQPQHF
v_call: TRBV7-2; d_call: -; j_call: TRBJ2-1; clone_size: many; cdr3_nt: TGTGCCAGCAGCCGCCTGGGATACAATGAGCAGTTCTTC; cdr3_aa: CASSRLGYNEQFF
v_call: TRBV20-1; d_call: TRBD1; j_call: TRBJ1-1; clone_size: -; cdr3_nt: TGCAGTGCTAGAGATACCGGGCAGGGGGGGGGAAGTGAAGCTTTCTTT; cdr3_aa: CSARDTGQGGGSEAFF
v_call: TRBV20-1; d_call: -; j_call: TRBJ1-1; clone_size: many; cdr3_nt: TGCAGTGCTAAGTCCATGCAGAACACTGAAGCTTTCTTT; cdr3_aa: CSAKSMQNTEAFF
v_call: TRBV7-2; d_call: -; j_call: TRBJ2-2; clone_size: -; cdr3_nt: TGTGCCAGCAGCTCCCTTGGGGGAGCCTCCGGGGAGCTGTTTTTT; cdr3_aa: CASSSLGGASGELFF
v_call: TRBV18; d_call: TRBD1; j_call: TRBJ2-7; clone_size: many; cdr3_nt: TGTGCCAGCCTGGGACAGGGAAACGAGCAGTACTTC; cdr3_aa: CASLGQGNEQYF
v_call: TRBV11-2; d_call: -; j_call: TRBJ1-4; clone_size: many; cdr3_nt: TGTGCCAGCAGAAGGACTGAAAAACTGTTTTTT; cdr3_aa: CASRRTEKLFF
v_call: TRBV9; d_call: -; j_call: TRBJ1-3; clone_size: many; cdr3_nt: TGTGCCAGCAGCCCATCGGCTGGGCAGGGCTCTGGAAACACCATATATTTT; cdr3_aa: CASSPSAGQGSGNTIYF
v_call: TRBV6-1; d_call: -; j_call: TRBJ2-7; clone_size: -; cdr3_nt: TGTGCCAGCAGTGCCCCGACTGGGGCGATACTCTACGAGCAGTACTTC; cdr3_aa: CASSAPTGAILYEQYF
v_call: TRBV3-1; d_call: -; j_call: TRBJ2-6; clone_size: many; cdr3_nt: TGTGCCAGCAGCCAGTTGGGGAGTTGGGGATCCGGGGCCAACGTCCTGACTTTC; cdr3_aa: CASSQLGSWGSGANVLTF
v_call: TRBV18; d_call: -; j_call: TRBJ1-4; clone_size: few; cdr3_nt: TGTGCCAGCTCACGAGAGACATCCCAACCTGAAAAACTGTTTTTT; cdr3_aa: CASSRETSQPEKLFF
v_call: TRBV6-1; d_call: TRBD1; j_call: TRBJ2-7; clone_size: many; cdr3_nt: TGTGCCAGCAGAGCCGGGACAGTTATCTCCTACGAGCAGTACTTC; cdr3_aa: CASRAGTVISYEQYF
v_call: TRBV4-1; d_call: -; j_call: TRBJ1-2; clone_size: many; cdr3_nt: TGCGCCAGCAGCGCCAGGAATACTAACTATGGCTACACCTTC; cdr3_aa: CASSARNTNYGYTF
v_call: TRBV11-2; d_call: TRBD2; j_call: TRBJ2-5; clone_size: -; cdr3_nt: TGTGCCAGCAGCTTATTTCTAGCGGGTGGAGAGACCCAGTACTTC; cdr3_aa: CASSLFLAGGETQYF
v_call: TRBV30; d_call: -; j_call: TRBJ1-1; clone_size: many; cdr3_nt: TGTGCCTGGAGACGGTTACCCCTGGTCGCTGAAGCTTTCTTT; cdr3_aa: CAWRRLPLVAEAFF
v_call: TRBV5-1; d_call: -; j_call: TRBJ1-1; clone_size: -; cdr3_nt: TGCGCCAGCAGCTTGGTTGGGGGGCCCGGTACTGAAGCTTTCTTT; cdr3_aa: CASSLVGGPGTEAFF
v_call: TRBV11-1; d_call: TRBD2; j_call: TRBJ2-1; clone_size: few; cdr3_nt: TGTGCCAGCAGCTTAGAGCGGGGGGGGAGATACAATGAGCAGTTCTTC; cdr3_aa: CASSLERGGRYNEQFF
v_call: TRBV4-3; d_call: TRBD1; j_call: TRBJ1-6; clone_size: many; cdr3_nt: TGCGCCAGCAGCCAAGATCCGGGACAGGGCTCCCTCCTCCACTTT; cdr3_aa: CASSQDPGQGSLLHF
v_call: TRBV7-6; d_call: TRBD1; j_call: TRBJ2-5; clone_size: few; cdr3_nt: TGTGCCAGCAGCTTAAATTCCGGGACAGGGGTTCGAGGCGGAGAGACCCAGTACTTC; cdr3_aa: CASSLNSGTGVRGGETQYF
v_call: TRBV29-1; d_call: -; j_call: TRBJ1-4; clone_size: many; cdr3_nt: TGCAGCGTTCCACAGGGCGGCGGTGAAAAACTGTTTTTT; cdr3_aa: CSVPQGGGEKLFF
v_call: TRBV7-9; d_call: TRBD2; j_call: TRBJ2-7; clone_size: -; cdr3_nt: TGTGCCAGCAGCCCGGGGGGGCGGGCGCAGTACTTC; cdr3_aa: CASSPGGRAQYF
v_call: TRBV7-8; d_call: TRBD2; j_call: TRBJ2-1; clone_size: many; cdr3_nt: TGTGCCAGCAGCCCCCCGGGACTAGCGGGAGTGGGAGAGCAGTTCTTC; cdr3_aa: CASSPPGLAGVGEQFF
v_call: TRBV5-1; d_call: -; j_call: TRBJ2-5; clone_size: many; cdr3_nt: TGCGCCAGCAGCTCGACTTGGTACCAAGAGACCCAGTACTTC; cdr3_aa: CASSSTWYQETQYF
v_call: TRBV5-1; d_call: -; j_call: TRBJ2-2; clone_size: many; cdr3_nt: TGCGCCAGCAGCTTGGAGGCCCCCACCGGGGAGCTGTTTTTT; cdr3_aa: CASSLEAPTGELFF
v_call: TRBV18; d_call: -; j_call: TRBJ1-2; clone_size: -; cdr3_nt: TGTGCCAGCTCACAGTCGGACGGTGACTATGGCTACACCTTC; cdr3_aa: CASSQSDGDYGYTF
v_call: TRBV12-3/TRBV12-4; d_call: TRBD1; j_call: TRBJ1-2; clone_size: many; cdr3_nt: TGTGCCAGCACTTGGGGACAGGGGGGTGGCTACACCTTC; cdr3_aa: CASTWGQGGGYTF
v_call: TRBV6-2/TRBV6-3; d_call: -; j_call: TRBJ1-5; clone_size: many; cdr3_nt: TGTGCCAGCAGTCATCCCTTGTACCAGCCCCAGCATTTT; cdr3_aa: CASSHPLYQPQHF